This T cell receptor (beta chain) was documented in a study of OX40 agonist ivuxolimab in advanced cancers. The germline gives CDR1 PRHDT, CDR2 FYEKMQ (reference sequence). CDR3 length equals 16 residues. V shed 3 bases and J shed 1 base, with 15 bases lying between them. TCRdb's copy holds only in-frame clones and misses some; the assay was immunoSEQ multiplex PCR. The sample lists around 66,000 clones, approximately 83% occurring once. The chain links TRBV13 to TRBJ1-1; the D is unclear. Sequencing was performed on CD4+ or CD8+ T cells sorted from blood, taken in a trial of the OX40 agonist ivuxolimab. The clonotype was recovered from an adult with an advanced solid tumor such as melanoma, head and neck, liver or kidney cancer. The CDR3: CASSFFATVANTEAFF. CDR3 DNA: TGTGCCAGCAGCTTCTTTGCTACAGTGGCGAACACTGAAGCTTTCTTT. The full variable domain, completed using reference TRBV13 and TRBJ1-1, is AAGVIQSPRHLIKEKRETATLKCYPIPRHDTVYWYQQGPGQDPQFLISFYEKMQSDKGSIPDRFSAQQFSDYHSELNMSSLELGDSALYFCASSFFATVANTEAFFGQGTRLTVV.